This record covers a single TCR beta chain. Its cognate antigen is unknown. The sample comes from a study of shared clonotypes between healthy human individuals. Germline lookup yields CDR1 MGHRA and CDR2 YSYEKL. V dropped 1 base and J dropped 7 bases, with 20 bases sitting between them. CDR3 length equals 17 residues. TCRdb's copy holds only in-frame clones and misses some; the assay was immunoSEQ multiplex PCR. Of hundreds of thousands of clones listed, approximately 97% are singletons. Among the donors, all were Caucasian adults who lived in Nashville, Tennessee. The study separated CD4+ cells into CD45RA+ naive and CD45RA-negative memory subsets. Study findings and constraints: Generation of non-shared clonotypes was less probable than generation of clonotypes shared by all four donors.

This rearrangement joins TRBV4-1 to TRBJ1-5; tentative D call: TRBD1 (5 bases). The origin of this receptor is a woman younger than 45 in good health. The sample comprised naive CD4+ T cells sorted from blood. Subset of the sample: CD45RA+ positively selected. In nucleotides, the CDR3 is TGCGCCAGCAGCCAAGCGATCGGGGGGTTTGCCAGACAGCCCCAGCATTTT. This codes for CASSQAIGGFARQPQHF.